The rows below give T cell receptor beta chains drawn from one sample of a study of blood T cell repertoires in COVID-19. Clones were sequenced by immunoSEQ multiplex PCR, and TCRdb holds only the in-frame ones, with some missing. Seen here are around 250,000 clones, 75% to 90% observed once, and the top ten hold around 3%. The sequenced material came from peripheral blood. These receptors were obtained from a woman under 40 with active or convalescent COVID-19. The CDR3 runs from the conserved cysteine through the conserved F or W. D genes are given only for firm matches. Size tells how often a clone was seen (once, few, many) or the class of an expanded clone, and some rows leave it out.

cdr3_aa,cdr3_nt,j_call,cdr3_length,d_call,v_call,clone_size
CASSPQQAVREQFF,TGTGCCAGCTCACCACAACAGGCGGTACGGGAGCAGTTCTTC,TRBJ2-1,14,-,TRBV18,-
CASSRWDRGREAFF,TGCGCCAGCAGCCGGTGGGACAGGGGGCGTGAAGCTTTCTTT,TRBJ1-1,14,TRBD1,TRBV5-1,-
CASSFLDSPEQYF,TGCGCCAGCAGCTTTCTAGATTCGCCCGAGCAGTACTTC,TRBJ2-7,13,-,TRBV5-1,-
CASSDPGTSGVTDTQYF,TGTGCCAGCAGTGACCCCGGGACTAGCGGGGTGACAGATACGCAGTATTTT,TRBJ2-3,17,TRBD2,TRBV6-1,-
CASSGGGYEQYF,TGTGCCAGCTCTGGGGGAGGCTACGAGCAGTACTTC,TRBJ2-7,12,-,TRBV7-9,-
CASSEAWRSQPQHF,TGTGCCAGCAGTGAAGCGTGGAGAAGTCAGCCCCAGCATTTT,TRBJ1-5,14,-,TRBV6-1,-
CASTQLKRGRTLSYEQYF,TGTGCCAGCACCCAACTAAAAAGAGGGCGGACTCTATCCTACGAGCAGTACTTC,TRBJ2-7,18,-,TRBV21-1,-
CASSPGQPGDGYTF,TGCGCCAGCAGCCCGGGACAGCCGGGTGATGGCTACACCTTC,TRBJ1-2,14,TRBD1,TRBV5-1,once
CACAPGPGQGLYEQYF,TGTGCCTGCGCGCCTGGTCCGGGGCAGGGGCTGTACGAGCAGTACTTC,TRBJ2-7,16,-,TRBV30,once
CASSLAYPGSNEQFF,TGCGCCAGCAGCTTGGCCTATCCGGGGAGCAATGAGCAGTTCTTC,TRBJ2-1,15,-,TRBV5-1,-
CASSPRTGSGGTEAFF,TGTGCCAGCAGTCCCCGGACAGGGAGTGGGGGAACTGAAGCTTTCTTT,TRBJ1-1,16,TRBD1,TRBV28,-
CASSPTSGGARTQYF,TGTGCCAGCTCGCCGACTAGCGGGGGGGCCCGGACGCAGTATTTT,TRBJ2-3,15,TRBD2,TRBV18,-
CASRSTGILNNQPQHF,TGTGCCAGTAGAAGTACAGGGATATTGAACAATCAGCCCCAGCATTTT,TRBJ1-5,16,-,TRBV19,-
CASSFRGTEAFF,TGTGCCAGCAGCTTCCGCGGCACTGAAGCTTTCTTT,TRBJ1-1,12,-,TRBV6-2/TRBV6-3,-
CASSQGDSLSTLELFF,TGTGCCAGCAGCCAAGGAGACAGCCTTTCCACCTTGGAGCTGTTTTTT,TRBJ2-2,16,-,TRBV3-1/TRBV3-2,-
CASSSGTSGGRTQYF,TGCGCCAGCAGCTCCGGGACTAGCGGAGGTCGAACGCAGTATTTT,TRBJ2-3,15,TRBD2,TRBV5-1,-
CASSFFLGQGVTYEQYF,TGTGCCAGCAGCTTTTTCTTAGGACAGGGGGTGACCTACGAGCAGTACTTC,TRBJ2-7,17,TRBD1,TRBV13,-
CASSRGLAGGEQFF,TGTGCCAGCAGTCGCGGACTAGCGGGTGGTGAGCAGTTCTTC,TRBJ2-1,14,TRBD2,TRBV6-5,-
CATGVGDEQFF,TGTGCCACCGGCGTCGGGGATGAGCAGTTCTTC,TRBJ2-1,11,-,TRBV24-1,-
CASTGGFNQPQHF,TGTGCCAGCACTGGAGGGTTCAATCAGCCCCAGCATTTT,TRBJ1-5,13,-,TRBV6-5,-
CASSRTGLEASEAFF,TGTGCCAGTAGTAGGACAGGGTTGGAGGCCTCTGAAGCTTTCTTT,TRBJ1-1,15,TRBD1,TRBV19,-
CASSIDGTGGWVAKNIQYF,TGTGCCAGTAGTATAGACGGGACAGGGGGGTGGGTAGCCAAAAACATTCAGTACTTC,TRBJ2-4,19,TRBD1,TRBV19,-
CATSRGQGRDGYTF,TGTGCCACCAGTCGTGGGCAGGGGAGGGATGGCTACACCTTC,TRBJ1-2,14,-,TRBV24-1,-
CASSNGQFPYEQYF,TGTGCCAGCAGCAATGGACAGTTCCCCTACGAGCAGTACTTC,TRBJ2-7,14,-,TRBV6-5,once
CASSLLRGRAEDTQYF,TGTGCCAGCAGTTTACTCAGGGGGCGGGCAGAAGATACGCAGTATTTT,TRBJ2-3,16,TRBD1,TRBV7-3,few
CAGERAGANVLTF,TGTGCCGGGGAGCGGGCTGGGGCCAACGTCCTGACTTTC,TRBJ2-6,13,-,TRBV30,-
CASRPGQGGVALHF,TGTGCCAGCAGGCCGGGACAGGGTGGGGTGGCCCTCCACTTT,TRBJ1-6,14,TRBD1,TRBV2,-
CASSLVAGGVSNQPQHF,TGCGCCAGCAGCTTGGTGGCAGGGGGCGTAAGCAATCAGCCCCAGCATTTT,TRBJ1-5,17,TRBD1,TRBV5-1,-
CATSAGSSYNEQFF,TGTGCCACCAGTGCCGGGAGCTCCTACAATGAGCAGTTCTTC,TRBJ2-1,14,-,TRBV24-1,few
CASSSLGGATSFFPYEQYF,TGCGCCAGCAGCTCCTTGGGGGGGGCGACTAGCTTCTTCCCCTACGAGCAGTACTTC,TRBJ2-7,19,-,TRBV5-1,-
CASSLSRSGTASRNEQFF,TGCGCCAGCAGCTTGTCGCGGTCCGGGACTGCATCTCGCAATGAGCAGTTCTTC,TRBJ2-1,18,-,TRBV5-1,-
CASSKGQGGEQYF,TGTGCCAGCAGCAAGGGACAAGGGGGCGAGCAGTACTTC,TRBJ2-7,13,-,TRBV6-5,-
CASSRSYRGMNTEAFF,TGTGCCAGCAGCCGATCCTACAGGGGAATGAACACTGAAGCTTTCTTT,TRBJ1-1,16,TRBD1,TRBV6-6,-
CASSLNPSGGKETQYF,TGTGCCAGCAGCTTAAACCCTAGCGGGGGGAAAGAGACCCAGTACTTC,TRBJ2-5,16,TRBD2,TRBV7-2,-
CASSPDMDYGYTF,TGTGCCAGCAGTCCCGACATGGACTATGGCTACACCTTC,TRBJ1-2,13,-,TRBV12-3/TRBV12-4,-
CASSPGQGPLGGELFF,TGCGCCAGCAGCCCTGGACAGGGGCCGCTAGGCGGGGAGCTGTTTTTT,TRBJ2-2,16,TRBD1,TRBV4-3,-
CASSFQDRDKSIYGYTF,TGTGCCAGCAGCTTTCAGGACAGGGATAAGAGTATCTATGGCTACACCTTC,TRBJ1-2,17,TRBD1,TRBV13,-
CASSQDLQTPGSPLHF,TGCGCCAGCAGCCAAGATCTACAGACCCCCGGTTCACCCCTCCACTTT,TRBJ1-6,16,-,TRBV4-3,-
CASSVDDRGIYEQYF,TGTGCCAGCAGCGTAGACGACAGGGGAATTTACGAGCAGTACTTC,TRBJ2-7,15,TRBD1,TRBV9,-
CASSKGQGLNNQPQHF,TGTGCCAGCAGCAAGGGACAGGGGCTCAACAATCAGCCCCAGCATTTT,TRBJ1-5,16,TRBD1,TRBV9,-
CASTRPVTESYNEQFF,TGTGCCAGCACCCGTCCGGTGACGGAGTCCTACAATGAGCAGTTCTTC,TRBJ2-1,16,-,TRBV5-8,-
CASSPDRVQVNTEAFF,TGTGCCAGCTCCCCAGATAGGGTACAGGTGAACACTGAAGCTTTCTTT,TRBJ1-1,16,-,TRBV18,-
CASSETGARPQHF,TGTGCCAGCAGTGAAACAGGGGCACGGCCCCAGCATTTT,TRBJ1-5,13,TRBD1,TRBV6-1,-
CASSQGDRGSNQPQHF,TGCGCCAGCAGCCAAGGGGACAGGGGGTCCAATCAGCCCCAGCATTTT,TRBJ1-5,16,TRBD1,TRBV4-1,-
CASSVSSGGSSYEQYF,TGCGCCAGCAGCGTCTCTAGCGGGGGGAGCTCCTACGAGCAGTACTTC,TRBJ2-7,16,TRBD2,TRBV5-1,-